One sample yielded the 9 T cell receptor beta chains listed below, sequenced in a study of identical twins. MiXCR, run by TCRdb on the 5' RACE reads, gives a single entry per CDR3 protein. The table includes 300,000 to 350,000 distinct CDR3 sequences, over 9% detected once. This same sample was also taken into another study, of yellow fever vaccine responses in identical twins.

Material for sequencing was CD8+ T cells sorted from blood. All receptors come from a young woman in good health.

The chain joins TRBV7-8 to TRBJ1-5; tentative D call: TRBD1 (6 bases). Per the germline V gene, CDR1 is SGHVS and CDR2 is FQNEAQ. Deletions cut 2 bases from V and 3 bases from J, with 11 bases between. This CDR3 is 15 amino acids long. The CDR3 DNA follows: TGTGCCAGCAGCTTAAGTCGGGACACCAATCAGCCCCAGCATTTT. Amino acid sequence: CASSLSRDTNQPQHF. Using reference TRBV7-8 and TRBJ1-5 for the parts outside the CDR3, the full variable domain is GAGVSQSPRYKVAKRGQDVALRCDPISGHVSLFWYQQALGQGPEFLTYFQNEAQLDKSGLPSDRFFAERPEGSVSTLKIQRTQQEDSAVYLCASSLSRDTNQPQHFGDGTRLSIL.

There are a few counts of this clonotype. J is TRBJ1-6 and V is TRBV10-3; D not resolved. Trimming took 0 bases from V and 16 from J, leaving 10 bases between them. Per the germline V gene, CDR1 is ENHRY and CDR2 is SYGVKD. The CDR3 runs to 12 residues. The CDR3 sequence is CAISESEDSLHF. In DNA form, the CDR3 reads TGTGCCATCAGTGAGTCAGAGGACTCTCTCCACTTT.

The J gene is TRBJ2-6, the V gene TRBV6-5, with 8 bases lining up with TRBD2. The CDR3 is 18 amino acids. CDR1 is MNHEY, CDR2 SVGAGI, per germline. The junction had 6 bases not matched to a gene; V was cut back by 2 bases and J by 0 bases. In DNA form, the CDR3 reads TGTGCCAGCAGTTACCTGGGACTAGGGCACTCTGGGGCCAACGTCCTGACTTTC. Its protein product is CASSYLGLGHSGANVLTF.

The table lists this clonotype with many counts. In nucleotides, the CDR3 is TGCAGTGCCCAGCTGAGCTCCTACAATGAGCAGTTCTTC. Translation gives CSAQLSSYNEQFF. The chain joins TRBV20-1 to TRBJ2-1; D call uncertain. V was shortened by 6 bases and J by 0 bases, with 9 bases between the two germline ends. The germline V gene encodes CDR1 DFQATT and CDR2 SNEGSKA (reference sequence). This CDR3 has 13 residues.

In this sample, this clonotype turned up many times. The chain joins TRBV27 to TRBJ2-7; 8 bases are a match to TRBD2. The CDR3 loop spans 13 amino acids. Germline-derived CDR1 and CDR2 are MNHEY and SMNVEV (reference sequence). V trimming: 6 bases; J trimming: 2 bases; junction bases outside the gene matches: 3. CDR3 loop: CASSLLAAYEQYF. CDR3 DNA sequence: TGTGCCAGCAGCCTACTAGCGGCCTACGAGCAGTACTTC.

This clonotype was seen a handful of times. The J gene is TRBJ1-6, the V gene TRBV12-3 or TRBV12-4; D not certain. The CDR3 sequence is 13 residues long. The germline V and J ends were trimmed by 4 bases and 9 bases, with 10 bases remaining between them. Here the CDR3 reads CASSSSLSSPLHF. CDR3 nucleotides: TGTGCCAGCAGTTCGTCCCTTAGTTCACCCCTCCACTTT.

This clonotype was detected a few times. The gene calls are TRBV7-9 and TRBJ2-7, with TRBD2 identical over 8 bases. The CDR3 is made up of 12 amino acids. Per the germline V gene, CDR1 is SEHNR and CDR2 is FQNEAQ (reference sequence). The trim removed 5 bases at V and 11 bases at J, leaving 8 bases unmatched. The CDR3 sequence is CASSPDFGGEYF. The DNA for the CDR3 is TGTGCCAGCAGCCCAGACTTCGGGGGGGAGTACTTC.

Many counts were recorded for this clonotype. V and J are TRBV7-8 and TRBJ1-5; D gene ambiguous. Trimming took 6 bases from V and 0 from J, leaving 9 bases between them. Germline CDR1 and CDR2: SGHVS and FQNEAQ. The CDR3 contains 14 residues. CDR3 sequence: CASSHPYSNQPQHF. CDR3 DNA: TGTGCCAGCAGTCATCCGTATAGCAATCAGCCCCAGCATTTT.

This clonotype occurred a few times. The gene calls are TRBV27 and TRBJ2-3; 8 nucleotides match TRBD2. With V trimmed by 6 bases and J by 1 base, 15 bases remained unmatched. Germline-derived CDR1 and CDR2 are MNHEY and SMNVEV (reference sequence). The CDR3 spans 18 residues. DNA of the CDR3: TGTGCCAGCAGCAAGATGCCGCCACTAGCGGAGCGCACAGATACGCAGTATTTT. It yields the protein CASSKMPPLAERTDTQYF.